The TCR beta chain described here comes from a study of patients and donors after allogeneic stem cell transplantation (TCRdb year 2020). Comments on this clonotype: Its antigen is still unknown. No much larger clone exists at a distance of one base, and base qualities are not known.

Library preparation used RT-PCR. TCRdb lists the instrument as NextSeq 550. TCRdb trimmed public reads at Q25 via fastp, called clones via MiXCR and kept in-frame beta chains. Rows merge per CDR3 protein into single entries with the most common DNA and genes. Recorded for this sample are 150,000 or so distinct CDR3 sequences; 24% of them occurred a single time. The ten most abundant clones make up 25% to 30% of the sample. From the germline V gene, CDR1 is SGHVS and CDR2 is FQNEAQ. Measured from the cysteine to the phenylalanine, the CDR3 is 19 residues long. The DNA shown is the 57-base CDR3, in frame from base 1. Trimming takes 5 bases off V and 1 base off J; junction bases not matched to a gene: 19.

The chain is made from TRBV7-8 and TRBJ1-1, and 7 junction bases match TRBD1. The receptor was isolated from a human donor who was either an allogeneic HSCT recipient or a stem cell or donor lymphocyte infusion donor (not recorded which). It is not recorded whose cells these are; they may come from a transplant donor. Material for sequencing was blood, either unsorted or a sorted T cell fraction (not recorded which). The DNA sequence is given as TGTGCCAGCAGCGCGGGGCTGAGGGGGCAAAACCCACCGAACACTGAAGCTTTCTTT. This gives the protein CASSAGLRGQNPPNTEAFF.